The rows below give T cell receptor beta chains drawn from one sample of a study of CD8 T cells in ankylosing spondylitis. TCRdb reprocessed the 5' RACE reads with MiXCR, giving one entry per CDR3 protein. Among about 340,000 distinct CDR3 sequences listed, 14% to 15% were seen once. The sample comprised blood, either unsorted or a sorted T cell fraction (not recorded which). Every receptor here comes from a male donor with ankylosing spondylitis or in good health (not recorded which). Both conserved end residues are part of each CDR3. A D gene is named only where the DNA matches it firmly. Clone size, where shown, is once, few, many, or a class for clones that have expanded.

d_gene: .
j_gene: TRBJ1-5
v_gene: TRBV10-3
abundance: .
CDR3aa: CATRQGLNQPQHF
CDR3nt: TGTGCCACGCGGCAGGGCCTCAATCAGCCCCAGCATTTT

d_gene: .
j_gene: TRBJ1-2
v_gene: TRBV27
abundance: few
CDR3aa: CASSLTFGRGANYGYTF
CDR3nt: TGTGCCAGCAGTTTAACCTTCGGGAGGGGAGCTAACTATGGCTACACCTTC

d_gene: .
j_gene: TRBJ1-2
v_gene: TRBV7-9
abundance: .
CDR3aa: CASRADSGGYGYTF
CDR3nt: TGTGCCAGCAGAGCGGACAGTGGGGGCTATGGCTACACCTTC

d_gene: TRBD2
j_gene: TRBJ2-7
v_gene: TRBV14
abundance: .
CDR3aa: CASSPQRETRRAYEQYF
CDR3nt: TGTGCCAGCAGCCCCCAGCGGGAGACCCGTAGGGCCTACGAGCAGTACTTC

d_gene: TRBD2
j_gene: TRBJ2-5
v_gene: TRBV20-1
abundance: .
CDR3aa: CSARGGGLAGVQETQYF
CDR3nt: TGCAGTGCTAGAGGGGGGGGACTAGCGGGAGTCCAAGAGACCCAGTACTTC

d_gene: TRBD2
j_gene: TRBJ2-3
v_gene: TRBV19
abundance: .
CDR3aa: CASRQRGYTDTQYF
CDR3nt: TGTGCCAGTAGACAGCGGGGGTACACAGATACGCAGTATTTT

d_gene: .
j_gene: TRBJ2-5
v_gene: TRBV12-5
abundance: few
CDR3aa: CASGSWASVGGLRAETQYF
CDR3nt: TGTGCTAGTGGTTCCTGGGCTAGCGTGGGAGGATTAAGGGCGGAGACCCAGTACTTC

d_gene: TRBD1
j_gene: TRBJ1-5
v_gene: TRBV6-1
abundance: .
CDR3aa: CASSRGSLTGGNQPQHF
CDR3nt: TGTGCCAGCAGCCGCGGCAGTCTCACAGGGGGAAATCAGCCCCAGCATTTT

d_gene: .
j_gene: TRBJ1-2
v_gene: TRBV30
abundance: .
CDR3aa: CAGRSPIRGTNYGYTF
CDR3nt: TGTGCCGGACGATCACCGATCAGGGGAACCAACTATGGCTACACCTTC

d_gene: .
j_gene: TRBJ2-2
v_gene: TRBV12-3/TRBV12-4
abundance: .
CDR3aa: CASSLVGPFTGELFF
CDR3nt: TGTGCCAGCAGTTTAGTCGGGCCATTCACCGGGGAGCTGTTTTTT

d_gene: TRBD1
j_gene: TRBJ1-5
v_gene: TRBV5-6
abundance: few
CDR3aa: CASSTLDRDYSNQPQHF
CDR3nt: TGTGCCAGCAGCACCCTAGACAGGGATTATAGCAATCAGCCCCAGCATTTT

d_gene: .
j_gene: TRBJ1-4
v_gene: TRBV29-1
abundance: many
CDR3aa: CSVLGGEKLFF
CDR3nt: TGCAGCGTTTTGGGAGGTGAAAAACTGTTTTTT

d_gene: .
j_gene: TRBJ1-2
v_gene: TRBV12-3/TRBV12-4
abundance: few
CDR3aa: CASSLASAYGYTF
CDR3nt: TGTGCCAGCAGTTTAGCGTCTGCTTATGGCTACACCTTC

d_gene: TRBD1
j_gene: TRBJ2-3
v_gene: TRBV12-3/TRBV12-4
abundance: few
CDR3aa: CASSSPGTGAQDTQYF
CDR3nt: TGTGCCAGCAGTTCCCCCGGGACAGGGGCCCAAGATACGCAGTATTTT

d_gene: TRBD2
j_gene: TRBJ2-7
v_gene: TRBV12-3/TRBV12-4
abundance: few
CDR3aa: CASSLGTSPYEQYF
CDR3nt: TGTGCCAGCAGTTTAGGGACTAGCCCCTACGAGCAGTACTTC

d_gene: TRBD2
j_gene: TRBJ2-1
v_gene: TRBV3-1
abundance: few
CDR3aa: CASSSLAGGSNSYNEQFF
CDR3nt: TGTGCCAGCAGCTCCTTAGCGGGGGGGTCTAACTCCTACAATGAGCAGTTCTTC